Below are 6 T cell receptor beta chains sequenced from a single sample in a study of blood T cell repertoires in COVID-19. Profiled with immunoSEQ multiplex PCR; TCRdb holds only in-frame clones, not every one. This table holds about 32,000 clones, 93% found once. Sequencing was performed on peripheral blood. All receptors derive from a male donor with active COVID-19.

This clone was seen a few times. The rearrangement joins TRBV7-2 to TRBJ2-7; TRBD2 matches at 7 bases. In germline, CDR1 is SGHTA, CDR2 FQGNSA. The CDR3 loop spans 16 amino acids. The J segment lost 2 bases and the V segment lost 1 base, leaving 8 bases of the junction unmatched. The CDR3 loop is CASSLDGTTPTYEQYF. Here the CDR3 DNA reads TGTGCCAGCAGCTTAGATGGGACTACTCCCACCTACGAGCAGTACTTC.

The chain is built from TRBV7-2 and TRBJ1-2, with 8 bases lining up with TRBD1. The germline gives CDR1 SGHTA, CDR2 FQGNSA. V gave up 6 bases and J gave up 2 bases; unmatched junction bases: 5. This CDR3 is 14 amino acids long. In DNA form, the CDR3 reads TGTGCCAGCAGACGGGACAGGAGGAACTATGGCTACACCTTC. Translation gives CASRRDRRNYGYTF.

This rearrangement joins TRBV5-1 to TRBJ1-2, with 7 positions matching TRBD1. The CDR3 spans 12 residues. The germline V gene has CDR1 SGHRS and CDR2 YFSETQ. With V trimmed by 2 bases and J by 11 bases, 6 bases remained unmatched. CDR3 sequence: CASSFSTGQYTF. The CDR3 coding sequence is TGCGCCAGCAGCTTTTCTACGGGACAGTACACCTTC.

The chain combines TRBV9 with TRBJ2-7, with 11 nucleotides matching TRBD2. Germline CDR1 reads SGDLS; CDR2 reads YYNGEE. Trimming at V came to 5 bases and at J to 6 bases, leaving 13 bases not matched to a gene. CDR3 length: 16 amino acids. CDR3 region: CASRGFRLAGRPEQYF. CDR3 nucleotide sequence: TGTGCCAGCAGGGGGTTTAGACTAGCGGGGCGTCCCGAGCAGTACTTC.

The CDR3 spells CASSPRGLTGRIGADTQYF. The CDR3 DNA reads TGTGCCAGCAGCCCCCGTGGTCTGACAGGGAGGATTGGAGCAGATACGCAGTATTTT. The gene calls are TRBV7-3 and TRBJ2-3, with a weak D call TRBD1 (7 bases). V lost 5 bases to trimming and J lost 4 bases, with 28 bases between them. The CDR3 is 19 amino acids. Germline CDR1 and CDR2: SGHTA and FQGTGA.

The V call is TRBV27, the J call TRBJ1-2; weak D call: TRBD1 (6 bases). The CDR3 is made up of 17 amino acids. The V end lost 5 bases, the J end lost 4 bases, and 23 bases lay between the germline ends. CDR1 and CDR2 from the germline V gene are MNHEY and SMNVEV (reference sequence). In nucleotides, the CDR3 is TGTGCCAGCAGTCGACTGATCGGGACACCGGGATTCTATGGCTACACCTTC. Amino acids: CASSRLIGTPGFYGYTF.